This TCR beta chain was sequenced for a study of Tregs in tolerant kidney transplant recipients. Study background: Mixed chimerism was transient after nonmyeloablative marrow transplants from related graft donors. Regarding the study as a whole: Tolerant patients' donor-specific Tregs expanded beyond overall Tregs, suggesting antigen-driven growth.

In its sample, this clone was seen once. Its antigen is unknown. Thawed PBMCs were FACS-sorted into unstimulated CD4+CD25+CD127- regulatory T cells, CD4+CD25- non-regulatory cells, CD4 and CD8 cells. Losses at the gene ends were 6 bases for V and 3 bases for J; bases not matched to a gene: 0. Germline V lookup: CDR1 MRHNA, CDR2 SNTAGT. The CDR3 length is 14 residues. Clones were read by immunoSEQ multiplex PCR, and TCRdb kept only the in-frame ones, dropping some. This sample has over 50,000 clones, with approximately 85% found just once. The receptor was isolated from a human donor who received a combined kidney and bone marrow transplant. This sequence joins TRBV6-4 and TRBJ1-6; TRBD1 matches at 9 bases. The source was Tregs from blood, collected before the transplant. The DNA of the CDR3 is TGTGCCAGCAGGGGACAGGGCTATAATTCACCCCTCCACTTT. Translation gives CASRGQGYNSPLHF.